The present entry profiles one T cell receptor (beta chain) with its context. Its target is unknown. These data belong to a study of beta chain features in type 1 diabetes. Expressed TCRB transcripts got sequenced, as all isolated RNA was reverse transcribed. Sequencing used immunoSEQ multiplex PCR; TCRdb keeps in-frame clones, though not all of them. Of fewer than 350,000 clones listed, approximately 15% are singletons. Study-wide results and caveats: All four CD4+ subsets of Type 1 diabetes patients contained TCRB CDR3s that were moderately but significantly shorter.

Trimming took 2 bases from V and 2 from J, leaving 6 bases between them. The CDR3 is made up of 12 amino acids. CDR1 and CDR2 from the germline V gene are GTSNPN and SVGIG (reference sequence). Material: naive CD4+ T cells from blood. The V gene is TRBV30, the J gene TRBJ1-1; D remains ambiguous. The source of this sequence is a man aged 18 to 30 with type 1 diabetes. The CDR3 here is CAWSPVNTEAFF. The CDR3 coding sequence is TGTGCCTGGAGTCCAGTTAACACTGAAGCTTTCTTT.